The sequence of this T cell receptor beta chain was determined in a study of CD8 T cells in Susac syndrome. The study sequenced TCR beta in blood CD8+ and CD4+ T cells. Healthy donors formed controls matched for age and sex. TEMRA cells were FACS-enriched, and CD8+ and CD4+ T cells were isolated negatively. When the RNA was reverse transcribed, random hexamers were used with an input of about 0.5 to 1 ug. Amplification of TCR beta CDR3 across 54 Vbeta and 13 Jbeta was performed with immunoSEQ multiplex PCR. TCRdb independently ran MiXCR on the immunoSEQ multiplex PCR reads; one entry per CDR3 protein. The data contain more than 20,000 distinct CDR3 sequences, approximately 93% of them seen just once; the ten biggest clones take up about 0.27%. This TCR came from a human donor in good health. Sequenced input: CD8+ T cells from PBMCs.

The CDR3 is CASSFVREELFF. Here the CDR3 DNA reads TGTGCCAGCAGCTTTGTAAGGGAGGAGCTGTTTTTT. The chain couples TRBV7-9 to TRBJ2-2; D is unclear. Germline V CDR1 and CDR2: SEHNR, FQNEAQ (reference sequence). The CDR3 sequence is 12 residues long. V was shortened by 3 bases and J by 10 bases, with 9 bases between the two germline ends.